A single sample is the source of the 22 T cell receptor beta chains below, sequenced in a study of OX40 agonist ivuxolimab in advanced cancers. The protocol was immunoSEQ multiplex PCR, while the TCRdb copy is restricted to in-frame clones and leaves out a portion. Among 90,000 to 95,000 clones listed, 70% to 90% were seen once. Sequencing was performed on CD4+ or CD8+ T cells sorted from blood, taken in a trial of the OX40 agonist ivuxolimab. The origin of the receptors is an adult with an advanced solid tumor such as melanoma, head and neck, liver or kidney cancer.

This chain joins TRBV30 and TRBJ1-4; D is perhaps TRBD1 (5 bases). The CDR3 consists of 14 residues. Trimming removed 4 bases from V and 0 bases from J, with 9 bases in between. Germline V gene lookup returns CDR1 GTSNPN and CDR2 SVGIG (reference sequence). CDR3 in DNA: TGTGCCTGGACGGGGGGGGCAACTAATGAAAAACTGTTTTTT. Its protein is CAWTGGATNEKLFF. The whole variable domain, remainder taken from reference TRBV30 and TRBJ1-4, is SQTIHQWPATLVQPVGSPLSLECTVEGTSNPNLYWYRQAAGRGLQLLFYSVGIGQISSEVPQNLSASRPQDRQFILSSKKLLLSDSGFYLCAWTGGATNEKLFFGSGTQLSVL.

In its sample, this clone was seen once. The chain joins TRBV11-2 to TRBJ2-2, with D unresolved. This CDR3 has 14 residues. Germline CDR1 is SGHAT and CDR2 is FQNNGV. Trimming cost V 0 bases and J 6 bases, with 8 bases left between them. DNA for the CDR3: TGTGCCAGCAGCTTAGAGTGGGTCGCCGGGGAGCTGTTTTTT. Translating gives CASSLEWVAGELFF.

This clone is a singleton in its sample. The J gene is TRBJ2-6, the V gene TRBV10-3; D is uncertain. V lost 7 bases and J lost 0, with 10 bases in between. The CDR3 spans 15 residues. Germline CDR1 reads ENHRY; CDR2 reads SYGVKD. This CDR3 reads CAIKEGPSGANVLTF. The CDR3 nucleotides read TGTGCCATCAAGGAAGGACCCTCTGGGGCCAACGTCCTGACTTTC.

This chain connects TRBV4-1 to TRBJ2-1; 9 bases align to TRBD2. There are 17 residues in the CDR3. CDR1 and CDR2 (germline): MGHRA, YSYEKL. Trimming took 0 bases from V and 2 from J; bases not matched to a gene: 5. CDR3 coding DNA: TGCGCCAGCAGCCAAGACCTAGCGGGGAATGCCTACAATGAGCAGTTCTTC. Protein: CASSQDLAGNAYNEQFF.

This chain uses TRBV4-3 with TRBJ2-3; 8 bases line up with TRBD1. J gave up 3 bases and V 1 base, and 6 bases lay outside the gene matches. This CDR3 is built from 16 residues. Germline loops: CDR1 LGHNA, CDR2 YSLEER. The CDR3 spells CASSQGGHRGTDTQYF. The CDR3 DNA follows: TGCGCCAGCAGCCAAGGGGGGCACAGGGGGACAGATACGCAGTATTTT.

This rearrangement joins TRBV5-1 to TRBJ1-1, with D unclear. Deletions cut 0 bases from V and 1 base from J, with 7 bases between. Germline CDR1 and CDR2: SGHRS and YFSETQ. The CDR3 sequence is 14 residues long. CDR3: CASSLEATNTEAFF. CDR3 DNA: TGCGCCAGCAGCTTGGAGGCCACGAACACTGAAGCTTTCTTT. The whole variable domain, filled in from reference TRBV5-1 and TRBJ1-1, reads KAGVTQTPRYLIKTRGQQVTLSCSPISGHRSVSWYQQTPGQGLQFLFEYFSETQRNKGNFPGRFSGRQFSNSRSEMNVSTLELGDSALYLCASSLEATNTEAFFGQGTRLTVV.

This rearrangement joins TRBV11-3 to TRBJ2-4, with 8 bases lining up with TRBD1. V was clipped by 2 bases and J by 3 bases; unmatched bases: 6. There are 16 residues in the CDR3. Germline loops: CDR1 SGHNT, CDR2 YENEEA. CDR3 region: CASSLTGGLDKNIQYF. The DNA for the CDR3 is TGTGCCAGCAGCTTAACAGGGGGTTTAGACAAAAACATTCAGTACTTC.

This rearrangement joins TRBV7-8 to TRBJ1-1; TRBD1 agrees at 7 bases. The germline V gene has CDR1 SGHVS and CDR2 FQNEAQ. V lost 3 bases and J lost 4; bases outside the gene matches: 14. CDR3 length equals 17 residues. DNA of the CDR3: TGTGCCAGCAGCTTTCTAACTAACAGGGGCGGAGGCACTGAAGCTTTCTTT. It translates to CASSFLTNRGGGTEAFF.

The V call is TRBV19, the J call TRBJ2-3; a weak D match, TRBD2 (6 bases). Trimming removed 7 bases from V and 0 bases from J, with 8 bases in between. The germline V gene has CDR1 LNHDA and CDR2 SQIVND (reference sequence). CDR3 length equals 13 residues. The CDR3 here is CASTRGSTDTQYF. The CDR3 DNA is TGTGCCAGTACCCGGGGGAGCACAGATACGCAGTATTTT.

The chain uses TRBV27 and TRBJ1-2, with a tentative D call TRBD1 (5 bases). The CDR3 runs to 15 residues. Trimming removed 5 bases at V and 2 bases at J, with 15 bases between. Looked up from germline, CDR1 is MNHEY and CDR2 is SMNVEV (reference sequence). The CDR3 region is CASSPRDGKNYGYTF. The DNA of the CDR3 is TGTGCCAGCAGTCCCCGGGACGGGAAGAACTATGGCTACACCTTC.

The J gene is TRBJ2-7, the V gene TRBV9, with 7 bases that match TRBD1. Trimming removed 8 bases from V and 5 bases from J; junction bases left unmatched: 10. The germline CDR1 and CDR2 sequences are SGDLS and YYNGEE. The CDR3 runs 13 residues. DNA of the CDR3: TGTGCCAGGCAAGACAGGGTCGGCCACGAGCAGTACGTC. It is translated as CARQDRVGHEQYV.

The chain links TRBV25-1 to TRBJ2-1; D may match TRBD1 or TRBD2 (5 bases each). Deletions cut 5 bases from V and 6 bases from J, with 11 bases between. Germline V gives CDR1 MGHDK, CDR2 SYGVNS. The CDR3 is 13 residues long. The CDR3 bases are TGTGCCAGCAGTCAGGGAGCTGGCAATGAGCAGTTCTTC. It translates to CASSQGAGNEQFF.

This chain links TRBV10-2 with TRBJ2-7; 9 positions match TRBD1. The CDR3 loop spans 12 amino acids. V gave up 10 bases and J gave up 3 bases; unmatched junction bases: 4. Looked up from germline, CDR1 is WSHSY and CDR2 is SAAADI. In DNA form, the CDR3 reads TGCGCCACAGGGACAGGGCTCTACGAGCAGTACTTC. Translation gives CATGTGLYEQYF.

The chain carries TRBV7-8 and TRBJ2-3; a weak D match, TRBD2 (6 bases). V dropped 5 bases and J dropped 0 bases, with 21 bases sitting between them. Germline CDR1 reads SGHVS; CDR2 reads FQNEAQ. This CDR3 has 18 residues. For the CDR3, the DNA is TGTGCCAGCAGCCGCTTAGGGCCGGTAGCGGTTAGCACAGATACGCAGTATTTT. It is translated as CASSRLGPVAVSTDTQYF.

V is TRBV5-4 and J is TRBJ1-1; possible D gene TRBD1, 6 bases. The V gene lost 0 bases and the J gene lost 5 bases, with 14 bases spanning the gap. Germline loops: CDR1 SGHNT, CDR2 YYREEE (reference sequence). This CDR3 is 15 amino acids long. The CDR3 protein is CASSLVRAGDTEAFF. In DNA, the CDR3 is TGTGCCAGCAGCTTGGTAAGAGCAGGGGATACTGAAGCTTTCTTT. Looking up the rest from reference TRBV5-4 and TRBJ1-1 gives the full variable domain: ETGVTQSPTHLIKTRGQQVTLRCSSQSGHNTVSWYQQALGQGPQFIFQYYREEENGRGNFPPRFSGLQFPNYSSELNVNALELDDSALYLCASSLVRAGDTEAFFGQGTRLTVV.

The rearrangement uses TRBV10-3 and TRBJ2-1; a weak D match, TRBD1 (5 bases). Trimming took 6 bases from V and 0 from J, leaving 9 bases between them. This CDR3 is built from 14 residues. Per germline, CDR1 ENHRY and CDR2 SYGVKD. CDR3: CAIRTAYSYNEQFF. CDR3 bases: TGTGCCATCAGGACAGCTTACTCCTACAATGAGCAGTTCTTC.

The chain couples TRBV27 to TRBJ2-1, with D perhaps TRBD1 (6 bases). This CDR3 has 14 residues. Trimming removed 5 bases from V and 4 bases from J, with 12 bases in between. Germline lookup yields CDR1 MNHEY and CDR2 SMNVEV (reference sequence). DNA of the CDR3: TGTGCCAGCAGTCCTCGGACAGTTTACAATGAGCAGTTCTTC. It specifies CASSPRTVYNEQFF.

V usage is TRBV10-3 and J usage is TRBJ2-2; D possibly uses TRBD1 or TRBD2 (5 bases each). V was cut by 6 bases and J by 8 bases, with 19 bases left in between. CDR1 and CDR2 from the germline V gene are ENHRY and SYGVKD. The CDR3 covers 15 residues. The CDR3 loop reads CAISLTSGWTGELFF. The CDR3 DNA is TGTGCCATCAGCCTCACCTCGGGGTGGACAGGGGAGCTGTTTTTT.

Note on this clone: Other DNA sequences in this specimen translate into the identical CDR3. The chain joins TRBV11-1 to TRBJ2-5, with D possibly called TRBD1 or TRBD2 (5 bases each). From germline, CDR1 is SGHAT and CDR2 FQDESV (reference sequence). Trimming removed 5 bases from V and 3 bases from J, with 16 bases in between. There are 15 residues in the CDR3. CDR3 sequence reads: CASSLPGDVKETQYF. The CDR3 DNA is TGTGCCAGCAGCCTACCCGGGGACGTTAAAGAGACCCAGTACTTC.

This chain joins TRBV6-1 and TRBJ2-6; no clear D gene. The CDR3 totals 13 residues. The germline CDR1 and CDR2 sequences are MNHNS and SASEGT. V was pared by 8 bases and J by 2 bases, with 7 bases between. This CDR3 is CASSSAGANVLTF. The CDR3 DNA follows: TGTGCCAGCTCCTCAGCTGGGGCCAACGTCCTGACTTTC.

V and J are TRBV7-3 and TRBJ2-6, with D possibly being TRBD2 (5 bases). V was clipped by 2 bases and J by 2 bases, with 7 bases between them. This CDR3 has 15 amino acids. Germline-derived CDR1 and CDR2 are SGHTA and FQGTGA. For the CDR3, the DNA is TGTGCCAGCAGCTTAGGAGGCGCTGGGGCCAACGTCCTGACTTTC. Protein sequence: CASSLGGAGANVLTF.

The chain links TRBV25-1 to TRBJ2-2; 9 positions agree with TRBD1. With V trimmed by 6 bases and J by 2 bases, 4 bases remained unmatched. CDR1 and CDR2 from the germline V gene are MGHDK and SYGVNS. The CDR3 has 15 residues. The CDR3: CASRSGQGNTGELFF. As DNA, the CDR3 is TGTGCCAGCAGATCGGGACAGGGCAACACCGGGGAGCTGTTTTTT.